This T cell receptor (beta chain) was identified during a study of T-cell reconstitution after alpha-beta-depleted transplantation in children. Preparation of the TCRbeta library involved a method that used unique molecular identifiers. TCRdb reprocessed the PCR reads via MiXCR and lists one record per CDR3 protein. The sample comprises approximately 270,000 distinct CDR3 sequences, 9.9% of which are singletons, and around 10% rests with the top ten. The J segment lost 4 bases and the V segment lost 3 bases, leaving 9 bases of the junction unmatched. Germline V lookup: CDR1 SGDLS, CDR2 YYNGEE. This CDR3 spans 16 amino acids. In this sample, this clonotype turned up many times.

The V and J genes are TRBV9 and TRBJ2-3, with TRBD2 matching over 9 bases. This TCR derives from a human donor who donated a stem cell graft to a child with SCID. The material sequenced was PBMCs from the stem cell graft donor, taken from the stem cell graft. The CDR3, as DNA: TGTGCCAGCAGCGCCTCTGGCGGGGGGGTCGCAGATACGCAGTATTTT. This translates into CASSASGGGVADTQYF.